This passage covers 26 T cell receptor beta chains from one sample sequenced in a study of control samples from healthy donors and cancer patients. Profiling relied on immunoSEQ multiplex PCR, and the TCRdb table lists in-frame clones only, not all of them. This sample yields about 160,000 clones, of which 80% to 95% are seen a single time; about 0.73% belongs to the top ten. The sequencing input was blood. The receptors originated from a woman in her thirties in good health.

Turning to this clone: Within the sample, other DNA sequences also encode this same CDR3. V gene TRBV29-1 combines with J gene TRBJ2-2, with D tentatively TRBD1 or TRBD2 (6 bases each). The germline V and J ends were trimmed by 7 bases and 7 bases, with 10 bases remaining between them. The CDR3 is made up of 11 amino acids. Germline assignment: CDR1 SQVTM and CDR2 ANQGSEA. The CDR3 region has the DNA TGCAGCGGGAGGGGGGTCGGGGAGCTGTTTTTT. Protein product: CSGRGVGELFF.

Concerning this clone itself: The same CDR3 is also encoded by other DNA sequences in this sample. J is TRBJ1-1 and V is TRBV7-8, with D uncertain. The germline V and J ends were trimmed by 2 bases and 8 bases, with 9 bases remaining between them. The CDR3 contains 12 residues. The germline gives CDR1 SGHVS, CDR2 FQNEAQ. The CDR3 DNA reads TGTGCCAGCAGCTTAACCCCTGGGGAAGCTTTCTTT. This sequence encodes CASSLTPGEAFF.

The chain combines TRBV12-3 or TRBV12-4 with TRBJ2-1; the D is unclear. This CDR3 contains 10 residues. V was shortened by 3 bases and J by 9 bases, with 3 bases between the two germline ends. The CDR3 reads CASSLVEQFF. CDR3 nucleotides: TGTGCCAGCAGTTTGGTTGAGCAGTTCTTC.

The V call is TRBV28, the J call TRBJ2-7; D might be TRBD1 (5 bases). CDR1 and CDR2 from the germline V gene are MDHEN and SYDVKM. Trimming shortened V by 2 bases and J by 4 bases, and 9 bases separated the two germline ends. CDR3 size: 13 residues. As DNA, the CDR3 is TGTGCCAGCAGTTTAGGCAGGGCTTACGAGCAGTACTTC. Amino acids: CASSLGRAYEQYF.

The V gene is TRBV10-1, the J gene TRBJ1-3; the D is unclear. From germline, CDR1 is WNHNN and CDR2 SYGVQD (reference sequence). The CDR3 is 18 amino acids. V was shortened by 1 base and J by 0 bases, with 16 bases between the two germline ends. The CDR3 loop reads CASSEFPSSSISGNTIYF. The CDR3 coding sequence is TGCGCCAGCAGTGAGTTTCCCAGCTCTTCTATCTCTGGAAACACCATATATTTT.

This chain joins TRBV5-4 and TRBJ2-2; either TRBD1 or TRBD2 may supply D (5 bases each). The CDR3 sequence is 15 residues long. Trimming stripped 5 bases from V and 4 bases from J, with 15 bases between. Looked up from germline, CDR1 is SGHNT and CDR2 is YYREEE (reference sequence). The CDR3 region has the DNA TGTGCCAGCAGTTCCTTCTCGGGGCTCACCGGGGAGCTGTTTTTT. It translates to CASSSFSGLTGELFF. The entire variable domain, with the rest obtained from reference TRBV5-4 and TRBJ2-2, is as follows: ETGVTQSPTHLIKTRGQQVTLRCSSQSGHNTVSWYQQALGQGPQFIFQYYREEENGRGNFPPRFSGLQFPNYSSELNVNALELDDSALYLCASSSFSGLTGELFFGEGSRLTVL.

The J gene is TRBJ2-5, the V gene TRBV5-4; unclear D gene. V shed 4 bases and J shed 2 bases, with 9 bases lying between them. The CDR3 loop spans 13 amino acids. Germline V lookup: CDR1 SGHNT, CDR2 YYREEE (reference sequence). The CDR3 nucleotides read TGTGCCAGCAGCCCTACTCGGCAAGAGACCCAGTACTTC. This translates into CASSPTRQETQYF.

This sequence joins TRBV13 and TRBJ2-1; D is possibly TRBD1 (6 bases). The germline V and J ends were trimmed by 4 bases and 0 bases, with 13 bases remaining between them. This CDR3 is built from 16 residues. Germline V gene sequence: CDR1 PRHDT, CDR2 FYEKMQ (reference sequence). As DNA, the CDR3 is TGTGCCAGCAGCTACCCCCCGACAGGCTCCTACAATGAGCAGTTCTTC. Protein sequence: CASSYPPTGSYNEQFF.

The rearrangement links TRBV19 to TRBJ1-5; D is uncertain. There are 13 residues in the CDR3. The ends were cut back, 6 bases at V and 8 bases at J, with 14 bases in the middle. Germline V gene sequence: CDR1 LNHDA, CDR2 SQIVND (reference sequence). The DNA for the CDR3 is TGTGCCAGTAGGGACCCCCCCTTGAAGCCCCAGCATTTT. It codes for CASRDPPLKPQHF.

This clone was observed a single time. J is TRBJ2-3 and V is TRBV3-1 (or the pseudogene TRBV3-2), with D unclear. V lost 4 bases and J lost 1, with 15 bases in between. CDR3 length: 16 amino acids. Germline CDR1 reads LGHDT; CDR2 reads YNNKEL (reference sequence). This CDR3 is CASSPISGVGTDTQYF. The CDR3 nucleotides are TGTGCCAGCAGCCCCATTAGTGGGGTCGGCACAGATACGCAGTATTTT.

This clone was detected only a few times. V is TRBV5-4 and J is TRBJ1-2; D may be TRBD1 (5 bases). CDR1 and CDR2 from the germline V gene are SGHNT and YYREEE (reference sequence). The CDR3 is 13 residues long. The V and J ends lost 6 bases and 4 bases respectively, with 13 bases between them. In DNA form, the CDR3 reads TGTGCCAGCACCGATGGGGGTGGCTATGGCTACACCTTC. It encodes CASTDGGGYGYTF.

This rearrangement joins TRBV1 to TRBJ2-1; the DNA was not compared with TRBD1, the D call given in the table. TRBV1 is a known pseudogene. This CDR3 has 19 amino acids. CDR3 loop: CTSSQDSSRDINSYNEQFF. CDR3 in DNA: TGCACCAGCAGCCAAGATTCGTCTCGGGACATTAATAGCTACAATGAGCAGTTCTTC.

This chain uses TRBV6-1 with TRBJ2-1, with 8 bases lining up with TRBD2. CDR3 length: 15 amino acids. Trimming cost V 1 base and J 7 bases; bases outside gene matches: 6. The germline CDR1 and CDR2 sequences are MNHNS and SASEGT. This CDR3 is CASSEEASGSNEQFF. The CDR3 nucleotides are TGTGCCAGCAGTGAAGAGGCCAGCGGGAGTAATGAGCAGTTCTTC.

In its sample, this clone was seen a few times. The CDR3 nucleotides are TGTGCCAGCAGTCCGGGGGGACAGGGGGCCTTGAGCTCCTACGAGCAGTACTTC. Translation: CASSPGGQGALSSYEQYF. J is TRBJ2-7 and V is TRBV28, with 12 bases fitting TRBD1. Germline V CDR1 and CDR2: MDHEN, SYDVKM. CDR3 length: 18 amino acids. The trim removed 5 bases at V and 0 bases at J, leaving 11 bases unmatched.

CDR3 region: CASSERLADTQYF. In DNA form, the CDR3 reads TGTGCCAGCAGCGAGAGACTTGCAGATACGCAGTATTTT. V and J are TRBV9 and TRBJ2-3; no definite D call. Trimming shortened V by 3 bases and J by 4 bases, and 9 bases separated the two germline ends. The CDR3 contains 13 residues. Germline V lookup: CDR1 SGDLS, CDR2 YYNGEE.

The V gene is TRBV6-5, the J gene TRBJ1-1; 7 bases map to TRBD1. Germline V gene data show CDR1 as MNHEY and CDR2 as SVGAGI. The CDR3 contains 15 residues. The V segment lost 2 bases and the J segment 6 bases; nucleotides outside the gene matches: 9. The CDR3 region is CASSYQQGLRAEAFF. In DNA form, the CDR3 reads TGTGCCAGCAGTTACCAACAGGGGTTGAGGGCTGAAGCTTTCTTT.

The chain carries TRBV10-3 and TRBJ2-7, with 10 bases matching TRBD2. The CDR3 has 16 residues. Germline assignment: CDR1 ENHRY and CDR2 SYGVKD. Trimming took 6 bases from V and 0 from J; bases not matched to a gene: 8. As DNA, the CDR3 is TGTGCCATCAGGGCTAGCGGGAGTGTAAGCTCCTACGAGCAGTACTTC. This gives the protein CAIRASGSVSSYEQYF.

This sequence joins TRBV25-1 and TRBJ1-4; a weak D match, TRBD1 (5 bases). Trimming pared 3 bases from V and 7 bases from J, leaving 15 bases between. This CDR3 region has 15 residues. Per the germline V gene, CDR1 is MGHDK and CDR2 is SYGVNS. The CDR3 sequence: CASSEKGPRPEKLFF. DNA for the CDR3: TGTGCCAGCAGTGAGAAGGGGCCTAGACCTGAAAAACTGTTTTTT.

The chain couples TRBV28 to TRBJ2-1; a weak D match, TRBD2 (6 bases). Germline V CDR1 and CDR2: MDHEN, SYDVKM. The germline V and J ends were trimmed by 9 bases and 0 bases, with 15 bases remaining between them. The CDR3 length is 15 residues. As DNA, the CDR3 is TGTGCCAGTTCGACTAGACCTTACTCCTACAATGAGCAGTTCTTC. Translating it yields CASSTRPYSYNEQFF.

V and J are TRBV28 and TRBJ1-2; 10 bases match TRBD1. CDR1 is MDHEN, CDR2 SYDVKM, per germline. Trimming removed 6 bases from V and 4 bases from J; junction bases left unmatched: 8. The CDR3 has 15 amino acids. The CDR3 DNA is TGTGCCAGCAGGTTAAGGCGGACAGGGGGCTATGGCTACACCTTC. Translated: CASRLRRTGGYGYTF.

The chain uses TRBV5-1 and TRBJ2-7; either TRBD1 or TRBD2 may supply D (5 bases each). CDR3 size: 14 residues. Germline-derived CDR1 and CDR2 are SGHRS and YFSETQ. Trimming shortened V by 5 bases and J by 5 bases, and 17 bases separated the two germline ends. The CDR3, as DNA: TGCGCCAGCAGGCCGCCCGGGACGATCCACGAGCAGTACTTC. Protein sequence: CASRPPGTIHEQYF.

The chain is built from TRBV5-5 and TRBJ2-7; 11 nucleotides agree with TRBD1. The V and J ends lost 3 bases and 2 bases, in that order; junction bases with no gene match: 19. This CDR3 comprises 20 residues. CDR1 SGHKS and CDR2 YYEKEE come from the germline V gene (reference sequence). The CDR3 region has the DNA TGTGCCAGCAGCTCGGGGCGGCCGGACAGGGGGCTAACCTCTACCTACGAGCAGTACTTC. Encoded protein: CASSSGRPDRGLTSTYEQYF.

The chain joins TRBV4-1 to TRBJ1-2; 8 positions match TRBD1. Germline V gene lookup returns CDR1 MGHRA and CDR2 YSYEKL. The CDR3 totals 14 residues. J lost 10 bases, V lost 0 bases, and 7 bases had no gene match. The CDR3 sequence: CASSQEDRVIDYTF. CDR3 sequence (DNA): TGCGCCAGCAGCCAAGAGGACAGGGTGATTGACTACACCTTC.

The chain has TRBV10-3 and TRBJ2-5, with D perhaps given as TRBD1 or TRBD2 (5 bases each). Trimming stripped 3 bases from V and 1 base from J, with 9 bases between. Germline CDR1 reads ENHRY; CDR2 reads SYGVKD. The CDR3 extends over 14 amino acids. The CDR3 DNA follows: TGTGCCATCAGTGAAGGGACCACCCAAGAGACCCAGTACTTC. Protein product: CAISEGTTQETQYF.

The chain is built from TRBV6-2 or TRBV6-3 and TRBJ1-1, with D maybe TRBD1 (5 bases). V shed 0 bases and J shed 13 bases, with 12 bases lying between them. This CDR3 is 12 amino acids long. Germline CDR1 and CDR2: MNHEY and SVGEGT. CDR3 sequence reads: CASSYSAGMGFF. For the CDR3, the DNA is TGTGCCAGCAGTTACTCGGCAGGGATGGGTTTCTTT.

This clone was observed a few times. The chain recombines TRBV5-3 with TRBJ2-5; unclear D gene. TRBV5-3 qualifies as an ORF whose function is uncertain. This CDR3 is 11 amino acids long. V lost 4 bases and J 4 bases, leaving 5 bases between the germline ends. DNA for the CDR3: TGTGCCAGAAGCCCGAGAGAGACCCAGTACTTC. It encodes CARSPRETQYF.